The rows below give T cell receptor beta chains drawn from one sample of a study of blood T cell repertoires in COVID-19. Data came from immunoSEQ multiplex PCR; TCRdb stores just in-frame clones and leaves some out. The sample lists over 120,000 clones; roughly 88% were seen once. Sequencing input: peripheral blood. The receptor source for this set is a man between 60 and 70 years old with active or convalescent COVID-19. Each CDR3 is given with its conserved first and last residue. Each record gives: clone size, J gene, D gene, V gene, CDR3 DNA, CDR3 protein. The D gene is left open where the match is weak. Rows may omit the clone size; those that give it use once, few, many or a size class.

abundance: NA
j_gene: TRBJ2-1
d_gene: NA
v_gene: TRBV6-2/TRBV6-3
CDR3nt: TGTGCCAGCAGTTACTCGGGCAATCCCAGCAATGAGCAGTTCTTC
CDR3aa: CASSYSGNPSNEQFF

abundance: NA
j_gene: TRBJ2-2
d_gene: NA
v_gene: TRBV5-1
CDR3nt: TGCGCCAGCAGCTCAGGGGATGGCACCGGGGAGCTGTTTTTT
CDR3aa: CASSSGDGTGELFF

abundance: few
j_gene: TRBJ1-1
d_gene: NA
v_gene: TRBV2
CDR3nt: TGTGCCAGCACCAGGACAGTTGAAGCTTTCTTT
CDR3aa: CASTRTVEAFF

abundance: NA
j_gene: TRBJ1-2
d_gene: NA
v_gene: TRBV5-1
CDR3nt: TGCGCCAGCAGCCAGAGTATGGGGAGAGGGGGCTACACCTTC
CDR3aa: CASSQSMGRGGYTF

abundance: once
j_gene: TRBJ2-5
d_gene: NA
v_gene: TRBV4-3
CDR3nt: TGCGCCAGCAGCCCGGGCGTTGGTCGCGGGCAGCAAGAGACCCAGTACTTC
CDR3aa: CASSPGVGRGQQETQYF

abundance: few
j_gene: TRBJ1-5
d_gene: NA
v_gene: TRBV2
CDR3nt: TGTGCCAGCAGTCCTCGGCGGGACAATCAGCCCCAGCATTTT
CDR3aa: CASSPRRDNQPQHF

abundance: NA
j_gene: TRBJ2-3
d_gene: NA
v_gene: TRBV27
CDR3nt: TGTGCCAGCAGTTTACATGCGGGACGGGCTAAAACGCAGTATTTT
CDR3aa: CASSLHAGRAKTQYF

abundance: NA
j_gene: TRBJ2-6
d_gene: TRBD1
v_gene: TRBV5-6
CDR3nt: TGTGCCAGCAGCTTGGGACAGGGCAGCTCTGGGGCCAACGTCCTGACTTTC
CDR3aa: CASSLGQGSSGANVLTF

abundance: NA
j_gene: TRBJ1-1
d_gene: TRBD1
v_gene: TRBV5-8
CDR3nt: TGTGCCAGCAGCGTTCAGGGGGCCGTGACTGAAGCTTTCTTT
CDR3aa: CASSVQGAVTEAFF

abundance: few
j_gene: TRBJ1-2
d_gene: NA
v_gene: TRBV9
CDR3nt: TGTGCCAGCAGCGCCGACAGGAACTATGGCTACACCTTC
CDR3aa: CASSADRNYGYTF

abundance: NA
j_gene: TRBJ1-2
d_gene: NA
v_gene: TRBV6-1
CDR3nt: TGTGCCAGCAGTGAAGCGGTTACAGGGAGCCCTACCTATGGCTACACCTTC
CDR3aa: CASSEAVTGSPTYGYTF

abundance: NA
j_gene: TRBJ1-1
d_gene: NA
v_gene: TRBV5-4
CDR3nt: TGTGCCAGCAGCTTGGTACACGAGAACACTGAAGCTTTCTTT
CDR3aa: CASSLVHENTEAFF

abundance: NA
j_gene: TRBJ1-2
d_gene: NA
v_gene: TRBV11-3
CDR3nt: TGTGCCAGCAGCCCCGACAGGAACTATGGCTACACCTTC
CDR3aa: CASSPDRNYGYTF

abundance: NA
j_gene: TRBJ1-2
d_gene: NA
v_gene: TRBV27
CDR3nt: TGTGCCAGCAGTTCTGAGGGCAGAGTACTATCGGGCTACACCTTC
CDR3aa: CASSSEGRVLSGYTF

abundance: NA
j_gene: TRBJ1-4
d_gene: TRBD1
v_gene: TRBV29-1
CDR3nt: TGCAGCGTTGAGGGGACAGGGGATAATGAAAAACTGTTTTTT
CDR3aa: CSVEGTGDNEKLFF

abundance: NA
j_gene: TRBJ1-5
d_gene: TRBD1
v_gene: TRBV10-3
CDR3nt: TGTGCCATCAGCGACCCTGACAGGGGGAGCCAGCCCCAGCATTTT
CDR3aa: CAISDPDRGSQPQHF

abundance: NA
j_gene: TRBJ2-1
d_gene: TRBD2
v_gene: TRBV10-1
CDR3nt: TGCGCCAGCAGTGAGTGGAACTCGGGAGCGGGAGGATGGTACAATGAGCAGTTCTTC
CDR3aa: CASSEWNSGAGGWYNEQFF

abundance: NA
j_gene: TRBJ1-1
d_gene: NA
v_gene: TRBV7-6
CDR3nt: TGTGCCAGCAGCTTAGCGGTGCAGGGGACCACTGAAGCTTTCTTT
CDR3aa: CASSLAVQGTTEAFF

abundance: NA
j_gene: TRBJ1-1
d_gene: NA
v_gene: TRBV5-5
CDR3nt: TGTGCCAGCATAAACCTCGGGACTGAAGCTTTCTTT
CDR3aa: CASINLGTEAFF

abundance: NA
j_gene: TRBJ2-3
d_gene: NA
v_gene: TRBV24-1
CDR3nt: TGTGCCACCAGTGATTCCGGGACAAACGCAGATACGCAGTATTTT
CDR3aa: CATSDSGTNADTQYF

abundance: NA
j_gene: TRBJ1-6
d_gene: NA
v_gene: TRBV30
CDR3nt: TGTGCCTGGAGGTGGACAAATTCACCCCTCCACTTT
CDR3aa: CAWRWTNSPLHF

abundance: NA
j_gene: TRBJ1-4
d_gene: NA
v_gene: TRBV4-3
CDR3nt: TGCGCCAGCAGCCAACGCAGGGAGGATTGGTTCAGGGAAAAACTGTTTTTT
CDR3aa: CASSQRREDWFREKLFF

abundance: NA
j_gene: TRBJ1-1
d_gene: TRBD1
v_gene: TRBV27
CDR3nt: TGTGCCAGCAGTTTCGCAGGGGGGAACACTGAAGCTTTCTTT
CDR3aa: CASSFAGGNTEAFF

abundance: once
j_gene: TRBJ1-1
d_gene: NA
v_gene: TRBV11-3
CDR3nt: TGTGCCAGCAGCCCCCAGAGGTTTTCGAACACTGAAGCTTTCTTT
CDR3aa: CASSPQRFSNTEAFF

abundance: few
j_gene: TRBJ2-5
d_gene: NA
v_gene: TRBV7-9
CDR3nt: TGTGCCAGCAGCTCAGGATACCTAGAGACCCAGTACTTC
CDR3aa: CASSSGYLETQYF

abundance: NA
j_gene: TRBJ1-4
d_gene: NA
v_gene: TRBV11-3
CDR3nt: TGTGCCAGCAGCTTAGTGTCCGGTAATGAAAAACTGTTTTTT
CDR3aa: CASSLVSGNEKLFF